These T cell receptor beta chains were read from a single sample in a study of blood T cell repertoires in COVID-19. Repertoires were generated with immunoSEQ multiplex PCR, while TCRdb's copy carries only in-frame clones and drops some. The sample has about 210,000 clones; 75% to 90% are singletons. Sequencing input: peripheral blood. These receptors all stem from a woman in her thirties or forties with acute or convalescent COVID-19. The CDR3 runs from the conserved cysteine through the conserved F or W. The D gene is left open where the match is weak. Clone size is shown for a subset of rows, as once, few, many or a class of expanded clone.

clone size	V gene	J gene	D gene	CDR3 protein	CDR3 DNA
-	TRBV6-5	TRBJ1-5	-	CATKGGYENQPQHF	TGTGCCACAAAAGGGGGTTACGAGAATCAGCCCCAGCATTTT
-	TRBV7-9	TRBJ1-1	-	CASSHHIGLSNTEAFF	TGTGCCAGCAGTCACCACATCGGACTGTCGAACACTGAAGCTTTCTTT
-	TRBV6-4	TRBJ2-1	-	CASSQDNEQFF	TGTGCCAGCAGCCAGGACAATGAGCAGTTCTTC
-	TRBV5-4	TRBJ1-3	TRBD1	CASSHRQGARNTIYF	TGTGCCAGCAGCCATAGACAGGGGGCGCGGAACACCATATATTTT
-	TRBV12-3/TRBV12-4	TRBJ2-5	-	CASSFGGKETQYF	TGTGCCAGCAGTTTCGGGGGAAAAGAGACCCAGTACTTC
-	TRBV7-9	TRBJ1-1	-	CASSPSTPTRPTEAFF	TGTGCCAGCAGCCCTTCCACCCCAACGCGGCCCACTGAAGCTTTCTTT
-	TRBV12-3/TRBV12-4	TRBJ1-2	-	CASGTSPGYGYTF	TGTGCCAGCGGGACATCTCCGGGCTATGGCTACACCTTC
-	TRBV30	TRBJ1-6	TRBD1	CAWSGTGNSPLHF	TGTGCCTGGAGCGGGACAGGGAATTCACCCCTCCACTTT
-	TRBV9	TRBJ1-6	-	CASSPESSYNSPLHF	TGTGCCAGCAGTCCTGAGAGCTCCTATAATTCACCCCTCCACTTT
-	TRBV6-1	TRBJ1-2	-	CASSEWSGFYGYTF	TGTGCCAGCAGTGAATGGTCGGGGTTCTATGGCTACACCTTC
-	TRBV18	TRBJ1-6	-	CASSRSGGLGSPLHF	TGTGCCAGCTCGAGATCCGGGGGGCTTGGTTCACCCCTCCACTTT
-	TRBV27	TRBJ1-5	-	CASSLSLFGQPQHF	TGTGCCAGCAGTTTATCTCTTTTCGGTCAGCCCCAGCATTTT
once	TRBV19	TRBJ1-3	TRBD1	CASSIQTGKIGNTIYF	TGTGCCAGTAGTATCCAGACAGGGAAGATCGGAAACACCATATATTTT
-	TRBV5-1	TRBJ2-3	TRBD1	CASSLPGQGQTDTQYF	TGCGCCAGCAGCTTACCGGGACAGGGTCAAACAGATACGCAGTATTTT
-	TRBV15	TRBJ1-6	TRBD1	CATSFKTGLNSPLHF	TGTGCCACCAGCTTTAAGACAGGGCTGAATTCACCCCTCCACTTT
once	TRBV30	TRBJ2-6	-	CAWGRGLSGANVLTF	TGTGCCTGGGGGCGAGGGCTTTCTGGGGCCAACGTCCTGACTTTC
-	TRBV27	TRBJ1-1	-	CASSNGMTEAFF	TGTGCCAGCAGTAACGGGATGACTGAAGCTTTCTTT
few	TRBV19	TRBJ1-1	TRBD1	CASSITPGQGRPEAFF	TGTGCCAGTAGTATAACCCCGGGACAGGGAAGACCTGAAGCTTTCTTT
-	TRBV5-1	TRBJ2-1	-	CASSGGTGSSYNEQFF	TGCGCCAGCAGCGGGGGGACGGGGAGCTCCTACAATGAGCAGTTCTTC
-	TRBV5-6	TRBJ1-2	-	CASSLGGFGGYTF	TGTGCCAGCAGCTTGGGAGGGTTTGGAGGCTACACCTTC
-	TRBV10-3	TRBJ1-5	-	CAISHAMGGGNQPQHF	TGTGCCATCAGCCACGCCATGGGGGGGGGCAATCAGCCCCAGCATTTT
once	TRBV2	TRBJ1-5	TRBD1	CASSYRDRGLQPQHF	TGTGCCAGCAGCTACCGGGACAGGGGGCTTCAGCCCCAGCATTTT
-	TRBV19	TRBJ1-1	-	CATGYRMNTEAFF	TGTGCCACCGGATACAGGATGAACACTGAAGCTTTCTTT
once	TRBV15	TRBJ2-2	TRBD2	CATSTGTSANHGELFF	TGTGCCACCAGCACCGGGACTAGCGCCAACCACGGGGAGCTGTTTTTT
-	TRBV19	TRBJ1-6	TRBD1	CASSQTPGQTNSPLHF	TGTGCCAGTAGCCAGACCCCGGGACAGACAAATTCACCCCTCCACTTT
-	TRBV6-5	TRBJ2-4	TRBD1	CASSTTGVDIQYF	TGTGCCAGCAGTACCACAGGGGTCGACATTCAGTACTTC
-	TRBV3-1/TRBV3-2	TRBJ2-3	TRBD2	CASSQDLGLAGGPTDTQYF	TGTGCCAGCAGCCAAGACCTAGGGCTAGCGGGGGGGCCAACAGATACGCAGTATTTT
-	TRBV28	TRBJ1-1	TRBD1	CASSHRGMNTEAFF	TGTGCCAGCAGCCACAGGGGCATGAACACTGAAGCTTTCTTT
-	TRBV3-1/TRBV3-2	TRBJ1-2	-	CASSPRGGGYTF	TGTGCCAGCAGCCCCCGTGGAGGTGGCTACACCTTC
few	TRBV24-1	TRBJ2-1	TRBD1	CATRPGTGGKNEQFF	TGTGCCACCAGGCCCGGGACAGGGGGAAAGAATGAGCAGTTCTTC
-	TRBV4-1	TRBJ1-4	-	CASSQLSGGATNEKLFF	TGCGCCAGCAGCCAACTAAGTGGCGGCGCAACTAATGAAAAACTGTTTTTT
-	TRBV9	TRBJ1-3	-	CASSPSGQSSGNTIYF	TGTGCCAGCAGCCCATCAGGACAGTCCTCTGGAAACACCATATATTTT
-	TRBV5-1	TRBJ1-2	TRBD1	CASSWGQGMGGYTF	TGCGCCAGCAGCTGGGGACAGGGGATGGGAGGCTACACCTTC
-	TRBV7-2	TRBJ2-1	-	CASSRRTDNEQFF	TGTGCCAGCAGCCGCCGGACAGACAATGAGCAGTTCTTC
-	TRBV10-2	TRBJ1-1	TRBD1	CASSEPHMTGGNTEAFF	TGCGCCAGCAGTGAGCCGCATATGACAGGGGGGAACACTGAAGCTTTCTTT
-	TRBV7-6	TRBJ1-1	-	CASSPRGNTEAFF	TGTGCCAGCAGCCCCAGGGGGAACACTGAAGCTTTCTTT
-	TRBV9	TRBJ1-1	-	CASSVGGGALTEAFF	TGTGCCAGCAGCGTAGGCGGAGGGGCATTGACTGAAGCTTTCTTT
few	TRBV18	TRBJ1-6	TRBD1	CASSPQGQTNSPLHF	TGTGCCAGCTCACCGCAGGGACAGACTAATTCACCCCTCCACTTT
once	TRBV2	TRBJ1-5	TRBD1	CASSERTGGQPQHF	TGTGCCAGCAGTGAACGGACAGGGGGACAGCCCCAGCATTTT
-	TRBV30	TRBJ2-3	-	CAWSTGLTDTQYF	TGTGCCTGGAGTACGGGTCTCACAGATACGCAGTATTTT
-	TRBV6-4	TRBJ1-6	-	CASSAVKGSPLHF	TGTGCCAGCAGCGCGGTAAAAGGTTCACCCCTCCACTTT
-	TRBV2	TRBJ1-1	-	CASNWAGSSWGTEAFF	TGTGCCAGCAATTGGGCAGGGTCAAGCTGGGGTACTGAAGCTTTCTTT
-	TRBV5-1	TRBJ2-3	-	CASSLAGDSGRDTQYF	TGCGCCAGCAGCTTGGCGGGGGACAGCGGTAGAGATACGCAGTATTTT
-	TRBV27	TRBJ2-1	-	CASSLLRGNHEQFF	TGTGCCAGCAGTTTATTAAGAGGAAACCATGAGCAGTTCTTC
-	TRBV5-4	TRBJ2-2	-	CASSLEAGQSGELFF	TGTGCCAGCAGCTTGGAAGCAGGGCAGTCCGGGGAGCTGTTTTTT
-	TRBV28	TRBJ1-2	TRBD1	CASSLRDRVGYTF	TGTGCCAGCAGCCTCCGGGACAGGGTAGGCTACACCTTC
-	TRBV27	TRBJ1-1	-	CASSFGPQNTEAFF	TGTGCCAGCAGTTTCGGTCCGCAGAACACTGAAGCTTTCTTT
-	TRBV10-2	TRBJ1-1	-	CASIHPEATEAFF	TGCGCCAGCATTCACCCTGAGGCGACTGAAGCTTTCTTT
-	TRBV24-1	TRBJ2-3	-	CATSGRGHTDTQYF	TGTGCCACCAGTGGTCGCGGCCACACAGATACGCAGTATTTT
-	TRBV3-1/TRBV3-2	TRBJ2-1	TRBD2	CASSQEGLAGGPSSYNEQFF	TGTGCCAGCAGCCAAGAGGGACTAGCGGGGGGACCGAGCTCCTACAATGAGCAGTTCTTC
few	TRBV15	TRBJ1-6	-	CATSPNTLSPLHF	TGTGCCACCAGCCCTAATACTCTTTCACCCCTCCACTTT
-	TRBV27	TRBJ1-1	-	CASSLRGGFEAFF	TGTGCCAGCTCCTTAAGGGGGGGGTTTGAAGCTTTCTTT